Sequencing of this T cell receptor beta chain was carried out in a study of Tregs in tolerant kidney transplant recipients. Study observations and caveats: Tregs expanded with activated donor B cells seemed most donor-specific. Antigen-driven expansion was suggested because donor-specific Tregs expanded more than all Tregs in tolerant patients. Few patients were studied, so findings need validation in larger groups.

Regarding this clone: What it binds is not known. The read comes to an end 3 residues before the CDR3 does, leaving the germline J gene to fill in the end.

CDR1 is SEHNR, CDR2 FQNEAQ, per germline (reference sequence). The V gene lost 5 bases and the J gene lost 1 base, with 12 bases spanning the gap. This CDR3 region has 14 residues. Related graft donors supplied nonmyeloablative bone marrow transplants, and mixed chimerism was transient. CD4+CD25+CD127- Tregs, CD4+CD25- non-Tregs, CD4 and CD8 cells were sorted. The method was immunoSEQ multiplex PCR; TCRdb's version includes in-frame clones alone and lacks a portion of them. Here the sample table reports about 11,000 clones. The sequencing here drew on CD8+ T cells from blood (PBMCs), taken 24 months after the transplant. This TCR was recovered from a human patient who received a combined kidney and bone marrow transplant. Some T cells may trace back to the graft donor. This chain uses TRBV7-9 with TRBJ2-7; D is perhaps TRBD1 (6 bases). Incomplete CDR3 DNA: TGTGCCAGCAGCGCTCGGGACAAGTCCTACGAG. Its protein is CASSARDKSYE. The entire CDR3 reads CASSARDKSYEQYF. Full variable domain (outside the CDR3, taken from reference TRBV7-9 and TRBJ2-7): DTGVSQNPRHKITKRGQNVTFRCDPISEHNRLYWYRQTLGQGPEFLTYFQNEAQLEKSRLLSDRFSAERPKGSFSTLEIQRTEQGDSAMYLCASSARDKSYEQYFGPGTRLTVT.